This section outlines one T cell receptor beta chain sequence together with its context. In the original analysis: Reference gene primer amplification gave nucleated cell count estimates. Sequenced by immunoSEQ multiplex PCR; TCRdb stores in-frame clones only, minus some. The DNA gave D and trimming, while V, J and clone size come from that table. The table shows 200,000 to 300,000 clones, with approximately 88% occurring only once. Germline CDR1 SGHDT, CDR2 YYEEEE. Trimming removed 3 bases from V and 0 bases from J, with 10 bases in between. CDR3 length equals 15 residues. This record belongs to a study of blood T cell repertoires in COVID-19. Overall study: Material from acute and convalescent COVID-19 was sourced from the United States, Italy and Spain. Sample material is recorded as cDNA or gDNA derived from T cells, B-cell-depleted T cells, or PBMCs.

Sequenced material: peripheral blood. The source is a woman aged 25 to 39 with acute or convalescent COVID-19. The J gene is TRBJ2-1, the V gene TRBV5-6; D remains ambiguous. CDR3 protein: CASSSTKSSYNEQFF. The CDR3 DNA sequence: TGTGCCAGCAGCTCCACGAAGAGCTCCTACAATGAGCAGTTCTTC.